Below, 12 T cell receptor beta chains from the same sample are listed, as sequenced in a study of T and B cells in COVID-19 patients. From blood, roughly 220-550 ng of genomic DNA served as TRB template. TRB rearrangements were amplified by multiplex PCR with BIOMED2 TRB-A/B primers. Each CDR3 protein is one row after TCRdb ran MiXCR on the multiplex PCR reads. The repertoire has roughly 15,000 distinct CDR3 sequences, about a quarter of them found once; the top ten carry 3.1%. Sequenced input: blood. These receptors came from a human donor who had recovered from COVID-19.

This clonotype appeared a few times. The V gene is TRBV27, the J gene TRBJ1-5; the D is unclear. The V end was cut by 6 bases, the J end by 0 bases, with 12 bases between. The CDR3 covers 15 residues. Germline CDR1 MNHEY, CDR2 SMNVEV (reference sequence). The CDR3 DNA sequence: TGTGCCAGCAGGGGCGGAGGCAGTAGCAATCAGCCCCAGCATTTT. This gives the protein CASRGGGSSNQPQHF.

In this sample, this clonotype turned up once. The chain recombines TRBV19 with TRBJ1-5, with 7 bases fitting TRBD1. V lost 4 bases to trimming and J lost 7 bases; unmatched junction nucleotides: 13. The CDR3 totals 16 residues. CDR1 and CDR2 from the germline V gene are LNHDA and SQIVND (reference sequence). The CDR3 spells CASSTPLRQGVQPQHF. The DNA for the CDR3 is TGTGCCAGTAGTACCCCCCTACGACAGGGAGTGCAGCCCCAGCATTTT.

Ten or more counts support this clonotype. This chain joins TRBV19 and TRBJ1-2, with D possibly TRBD1 on 5 matching bases. Germline CDR1 and CDR2: LNHDA and SQIVND (reference sequence). Trimming took 4 bases from V and 8 from J, leaving 14 bases between them. The CDR3 is made up of 13 amino acids. CDR3 bases: TGTGCCAGTAGTACCGTTGGGGGGAAGGGCTACACCTTC. Its protein is CASSTVGGKGYTF.

The V and J genes are TRBV5-1 and TRBJ1-3, with D unclear. Germline V CDR1 and CDR2: SGHRS, YFSETQ. The V end was cut by 4 bases, the J end by 4 bases, with 18 bases between. The CDR3 has 16 amino acids. CDR3 DNA sequence: TGCGCCAGCAGCACAATGGCCATGGGTGCCGGAAACACCATATATTTT. Encoded protein: CASSTMAMGAGNTIYF. The full variable domain, in which reference TRBV5-1 and TRBJ1-3 provide the parts outside the CDR3, is KAGVTQTPRYLIKTRGQQVTLSCSPISGHRSVSWYQQTPGQGLQFLFEYFSETQRNKGNFPGRFSGRQFSNSRSEMNVSTLELGDSALYLCASSTMAMGAGNTIYFGEGSWLTVV.

V gene TRBV5-5 combines with J gene TRBJ1-1; tentative D call: TRBD1 (6 bases). The length of the CDR3 is 13 residues. Trimming took 4 bases from V and 8 from J, leaving 15 bases between them. From germline, CDR1 is SGHKS and CDR2 YYEKEE (reference sequence). CDR3 bases: TGTGCCAGCAGCCACGGGGGGGCTATGGAAGCTTTCTTT. Translation gives CASSHGGAMEAFF.

V usage is TRBV20-1 and J usage is TRBJ2-4; 11 bases match TRBD2. The CDR3 runs to 15 residues. From germline, CDR1 is DFQATT and CDR2 SNEGSKA (reference sequence). Unmatched junction bases numbered 4, after V lost 6 bases and J lost 0 bases. The DNA of the CDR3 is TGCAGTGCACTTAGCGGGGGGGAAGCCAAAAACATTCAGTACTTC. It yields the protein CSALSGGEAKNIQYF.

This clonotype was counted only a few times. The rearrangement links TRBV12-5 to TRBJ2-1; 11 bases map to TRBD2. Trimming removed 7 bases from V and 0 bases from J; junction bases left unmatched: 14. In germline, CDR1 is LGHNT, CDR2 FRNRAP. This CDR3 is built from 19 residues. CDR3 region: CASAITGLAGGSSYNEQFF. For the CDR3, the DNA is TGTGCTAGTGCCATAACTGGGCTAGCGGGGGGAAGCTCCTACAATGAGCAGTTCTTC.

This clonotype appeared once. The CDR3 region has the DNA TGTGCCAGCAGTTGGGGACAGCTCTACGAGCAGTACTTC. This sequence encodes CASSWGQLYEQYF. The chain is built from TRBV6-2 or TRBV6-3 and TRBJ2-7; TRBD1 agrees at 7 bases. V lost 4 bases, J lost 3 bases, and 3 bases stayed unmatched. This CDR3 has 13 residues. Germline assignment: CDR1 MNHEY and CDR2 SVGEGT.

This clonotype has just a few counts. The gene calls are TRBV10-3 and TRBJ2-3, with 8 positions matching TRBD2. This CDR3 region has 15 residues. The V and J ends lost 6 bases and 1 base, in that order; junction bases with no gene match: 6. Germline CDR1 reads ENHRY; CDR2 reads SYGVKD. CDR3 sequence reads: CAISAGREGTDTQYF. The CDR3 DNA reads as TGTGCCATCAGCGCCGGGCGGGAGGGCACAGATACGCAGTATTTT.

By sample fraction, this clonotype is medium-sized. V gene TRBV29-1 combines with J gene TRBJ1-1; D gene unclear. The CDR3 contains 12 residues. Germline V gene data show CDR1 as SQVTM and CDR2 as ANQGSEA. V was clipped by 2 bases and J by 1 base, with 5 bases between them. The CDR3 DNA sequence: TGCAGCGTTGAACCAGGGAACACTGAAGCTTTCTTT. It encodes CSVEPGNTEAFF.

V and J are TRBV27 and TRBJ2-1; D uncertain. Germline CDR1 MNHEY, CDR2 SMNVEV (reference sequence). Trimming stripped 3 bases from V and 8 bases from J, with 8 bases between. The CDR3 runs 12 residues. CDR3 loop: CASSFGGDEQFF. The CDR3 bases are TGTGCCAGCAGTTTCGGTGGAGATGAGCAGTTCTTC.

This clonotype was detected ten times or more. The chain is built from TRBV15 and TRBJ2-5; a possible D gene is TRBD1 (6 bases). Trimming removed 9 bases from V and 2 bases from J, with 10 bases in between. This CDR3 is built from 12 residues. Germline lookup yields CDR1 LNHNV and CDR2 YYDKDF (reference sequence). The CDR3, as DNA: TGTGCCACGGCCACAGGGCAAGAGACCCAGTACTTC. Amino acid sequence: CATATGQETQYF.